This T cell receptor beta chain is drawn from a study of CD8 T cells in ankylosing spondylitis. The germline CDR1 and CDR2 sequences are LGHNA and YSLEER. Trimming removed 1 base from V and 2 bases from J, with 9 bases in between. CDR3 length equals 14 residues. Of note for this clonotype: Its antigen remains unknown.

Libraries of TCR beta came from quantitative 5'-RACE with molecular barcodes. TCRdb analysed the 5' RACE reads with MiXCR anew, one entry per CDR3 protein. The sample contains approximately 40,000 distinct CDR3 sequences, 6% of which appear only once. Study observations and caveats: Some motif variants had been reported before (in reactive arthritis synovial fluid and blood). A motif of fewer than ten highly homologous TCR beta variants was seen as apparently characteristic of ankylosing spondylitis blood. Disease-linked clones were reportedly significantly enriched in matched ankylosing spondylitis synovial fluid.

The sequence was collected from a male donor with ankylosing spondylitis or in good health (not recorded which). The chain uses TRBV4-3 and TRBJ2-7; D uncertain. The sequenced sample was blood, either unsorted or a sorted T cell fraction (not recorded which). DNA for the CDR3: TGCGCCAGCAGCCAAGTCGGGTGGGCCTACGAGCAGTACTTC. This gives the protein CASSQVGWAYEQYF.